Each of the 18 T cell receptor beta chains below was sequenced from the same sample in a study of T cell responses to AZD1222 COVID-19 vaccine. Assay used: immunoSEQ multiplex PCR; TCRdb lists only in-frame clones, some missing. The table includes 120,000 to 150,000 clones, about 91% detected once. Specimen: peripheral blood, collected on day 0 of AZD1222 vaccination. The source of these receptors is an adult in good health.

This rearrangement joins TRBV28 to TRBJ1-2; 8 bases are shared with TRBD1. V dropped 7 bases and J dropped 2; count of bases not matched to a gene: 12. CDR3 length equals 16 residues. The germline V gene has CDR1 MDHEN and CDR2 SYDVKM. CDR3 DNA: TGTGCCAGCATGACCCCCCAGGGGGCAGGGAACTATGGCTACACCTTC. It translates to CASMTPQGAGNYGYTF.

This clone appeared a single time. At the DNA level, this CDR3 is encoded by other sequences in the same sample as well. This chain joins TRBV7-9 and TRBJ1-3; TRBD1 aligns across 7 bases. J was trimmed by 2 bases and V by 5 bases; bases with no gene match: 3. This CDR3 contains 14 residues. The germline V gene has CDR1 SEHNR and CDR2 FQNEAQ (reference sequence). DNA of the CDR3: TGTGCCAGCAGCCCCGGGACAGCTGGAAACACCATATATTTT. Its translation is CASSPGTAGNTIYF.

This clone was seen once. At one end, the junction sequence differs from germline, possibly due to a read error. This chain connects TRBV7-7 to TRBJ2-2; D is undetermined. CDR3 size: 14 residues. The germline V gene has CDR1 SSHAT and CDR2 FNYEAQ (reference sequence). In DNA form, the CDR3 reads TGTGCTAGCAGCTTAGTTTCGTTGGCCGGGGAGCTGTTTTTT. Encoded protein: CASSLVSLAGELFF.

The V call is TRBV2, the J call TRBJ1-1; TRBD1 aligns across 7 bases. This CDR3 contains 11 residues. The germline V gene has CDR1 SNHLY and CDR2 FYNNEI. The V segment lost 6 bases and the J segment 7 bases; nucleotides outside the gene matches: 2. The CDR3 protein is CASRRQGEAFF. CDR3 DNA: TGTGCCAGCAGGCGACAGGGTGAAGCTTTCTTT.

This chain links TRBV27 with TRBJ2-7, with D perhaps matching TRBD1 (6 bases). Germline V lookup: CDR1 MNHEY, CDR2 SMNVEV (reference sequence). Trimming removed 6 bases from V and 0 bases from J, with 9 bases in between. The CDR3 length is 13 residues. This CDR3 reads CASRSDSSYEQYF. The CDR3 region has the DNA TGTGCCAGCAGGTCGGACAGCTCCTACGAGCAGTACTTC.

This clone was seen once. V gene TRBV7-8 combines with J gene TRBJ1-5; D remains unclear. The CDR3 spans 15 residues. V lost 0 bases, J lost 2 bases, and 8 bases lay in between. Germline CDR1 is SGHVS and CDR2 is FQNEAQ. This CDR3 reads CASSLAGLGNQPQHF. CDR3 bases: TGTGCCAGCAGCTTAGCAGGGTTGGGCAATCAGCCCCAGCATTTT.

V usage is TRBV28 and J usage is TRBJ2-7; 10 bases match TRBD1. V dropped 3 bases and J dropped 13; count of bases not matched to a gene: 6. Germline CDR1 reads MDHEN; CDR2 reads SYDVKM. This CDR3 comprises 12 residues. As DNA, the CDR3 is TGTGCCAGCAGTTTCCGGGACAGGGGCTACTACTTC. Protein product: CASSFRDRGYYF.

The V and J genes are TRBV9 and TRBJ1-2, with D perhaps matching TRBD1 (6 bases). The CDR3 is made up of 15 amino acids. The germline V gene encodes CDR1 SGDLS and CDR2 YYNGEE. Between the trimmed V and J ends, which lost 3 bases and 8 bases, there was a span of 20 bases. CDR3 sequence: CASSAGVEVVGGYTF. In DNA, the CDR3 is TGTGCCAGCAGCGCAGGGGTAGAAGTGGTGGGGGGCTACACCTTC.

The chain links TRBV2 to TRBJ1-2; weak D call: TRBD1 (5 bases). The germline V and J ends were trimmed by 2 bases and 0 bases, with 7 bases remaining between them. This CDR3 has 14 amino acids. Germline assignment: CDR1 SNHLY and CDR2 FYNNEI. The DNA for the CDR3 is TGTGCCAGCAGTGAACAGGGAGCTAACTATGGCTACACCTTC. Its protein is CASSEQGANYGYTF.

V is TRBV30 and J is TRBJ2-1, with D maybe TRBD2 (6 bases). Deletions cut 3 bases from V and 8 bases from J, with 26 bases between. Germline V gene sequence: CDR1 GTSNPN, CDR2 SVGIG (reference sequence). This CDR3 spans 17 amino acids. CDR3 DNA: TGTGCCTGGAGAAGGTTGCGGGGAGTGAGGGCCCACGATGAGCAGTTCTTC. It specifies CAWRRLRGVRAHDEQFF.

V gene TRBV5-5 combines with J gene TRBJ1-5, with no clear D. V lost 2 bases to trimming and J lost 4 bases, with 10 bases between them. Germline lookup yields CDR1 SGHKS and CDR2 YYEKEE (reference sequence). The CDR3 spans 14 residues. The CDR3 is CASSLSHQNQPQHF. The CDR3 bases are TGTGCCAGCAGCTTATCCCACCAGAATCAGCCCCAGCATTTT.

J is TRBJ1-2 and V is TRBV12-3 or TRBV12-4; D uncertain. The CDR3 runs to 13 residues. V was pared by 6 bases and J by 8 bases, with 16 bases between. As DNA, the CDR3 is TGTGCCAGCAGCCTCAGTCGGCTCGGCGGCTACACCTTC. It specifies CASSLSRLGGYTF.

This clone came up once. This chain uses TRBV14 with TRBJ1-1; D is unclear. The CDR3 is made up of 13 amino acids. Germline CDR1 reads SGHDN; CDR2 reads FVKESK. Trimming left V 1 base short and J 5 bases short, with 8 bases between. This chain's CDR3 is CASSQGVLTEAFF. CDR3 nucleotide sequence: TGTGCCAGCAGCCAAGGGGTCCTGACTGAAGCTTTCTTT.

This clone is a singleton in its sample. The DNA of the CDR3 is TGTGCCAGCAGCGCGAAACCCCGGCGGGACAATCAGCCCCAGCATTTT. This translates into CASSAKPRRDNQPQHF. This chain connects TRBV27 to TRBJ1-5, with D hard to call. Germline CDR1 MNHEY, CDR2 SMNVEV (reference sequence). Deletions cut 6 bases from V and 3 bases from J, with 18 bases between. The CDR3 consists of 16 residues.

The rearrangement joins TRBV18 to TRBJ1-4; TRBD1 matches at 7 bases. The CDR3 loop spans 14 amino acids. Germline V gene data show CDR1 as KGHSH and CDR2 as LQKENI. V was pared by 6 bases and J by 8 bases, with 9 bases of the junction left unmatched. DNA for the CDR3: TGTGCCAGCTCTCTACAGGGGTTCGAAGAAAAACTGTTTTTT. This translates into CASSLQGFEEKLFF. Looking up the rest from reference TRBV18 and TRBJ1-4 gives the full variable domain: NAGVMQNPRHLVRRRGQEARLRCSPMKGHSHVYWYRQLPEEGLKFMVYLQKENIIDESGMPKERFSAEFPKEGPSILRIQQVVRGDSAAYFCASSLQGFEEKLFFGSGTQLSVL.

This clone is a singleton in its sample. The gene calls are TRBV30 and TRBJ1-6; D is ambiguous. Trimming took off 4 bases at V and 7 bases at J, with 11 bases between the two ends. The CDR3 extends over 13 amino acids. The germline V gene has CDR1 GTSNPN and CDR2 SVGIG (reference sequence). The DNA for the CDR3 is TGTGCCTGGATGGCCATTACCAATTCACCCCTCCACTTT. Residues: CAWMAITNSPLHF. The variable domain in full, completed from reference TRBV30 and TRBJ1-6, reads SQTIHQWPATLVQPVGSPLSLECTVEGTSNPNLYWYRQAAGRGLQLLFYSVGIGQISSEVPQNLSASRPQDRQFILSSKKLLLSDSGFYLCAWMAITNSPLHFGNGTRLTVT.

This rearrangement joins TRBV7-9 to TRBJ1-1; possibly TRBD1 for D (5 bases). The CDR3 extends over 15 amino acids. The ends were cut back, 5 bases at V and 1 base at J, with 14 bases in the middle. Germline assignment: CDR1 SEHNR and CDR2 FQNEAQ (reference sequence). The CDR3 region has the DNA TGTGCCAGCAGCCCGTCCAAAGGGGCGAACACTGAAGCTTTCTTT. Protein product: CASSPSKGANTEAFF. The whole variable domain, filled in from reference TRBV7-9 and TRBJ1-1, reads DTGVSQNPRHKITKRGQNVTFRCDPISEHNRLYWYRQTLGQGPEFLTYFQNEAQLEKSRLLSDRFSAERPKGSFSTLEIQRTEQGDSAMYLCASSPSKGANTEAFFGQGTRLTVV.

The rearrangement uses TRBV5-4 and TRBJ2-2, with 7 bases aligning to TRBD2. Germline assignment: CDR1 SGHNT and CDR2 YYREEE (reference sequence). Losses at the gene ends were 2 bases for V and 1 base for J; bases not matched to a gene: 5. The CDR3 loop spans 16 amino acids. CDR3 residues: CASSLFQRGNTGELFF. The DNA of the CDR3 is TGTGCCAGCAGCTTATTCCAGCGGGGGAACACCGGGGAGCTGTTTTTT.